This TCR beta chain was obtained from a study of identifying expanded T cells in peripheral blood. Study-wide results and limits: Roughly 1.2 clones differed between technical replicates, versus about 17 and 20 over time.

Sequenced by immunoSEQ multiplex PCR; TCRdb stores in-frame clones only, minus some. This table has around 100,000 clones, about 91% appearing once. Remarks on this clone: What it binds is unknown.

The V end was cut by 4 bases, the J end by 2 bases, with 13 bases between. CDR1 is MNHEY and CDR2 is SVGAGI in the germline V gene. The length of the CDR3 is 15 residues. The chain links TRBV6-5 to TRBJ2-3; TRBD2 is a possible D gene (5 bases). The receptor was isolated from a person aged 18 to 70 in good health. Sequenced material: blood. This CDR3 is CASSFRDPFTDTQYF. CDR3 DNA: TGTGCCAGCAGTTTTCGGGATCCCTTCACAGATACGCAGTATTTT.